A single sample is the source of the 3 T cell receptor beta chains below, sequenced in a study of blood T cell repertoires in COVID-19. TCRdb keeps only in-frame clones here, not all; method: immunoSEQ multiplex PCR. The table includes almost 400,000 clones, roughly nine tenths detected once. Sequencing was carried out using PBMCs or T cells enriched from blood (not recorded which). The receptors originated from a woman under 40 who had recovered from COVID-19.

This clone was seen more than once but under ten times. This rearrangement joins TRBV7-9 to TRBJ2-7; no clear D gene. V lost 5 bases and J 2 bases, leaving 7 bases between the germline ends. This CDR3 has 12 residues. Germline assignment: CDR1 SEHNR and CDR2 FQNEAQ (reference sequence). In nucleotides, the CDR3 is TGTGCCAGCAGCGCAGGAACCTACGAGCAGTACTTC. Its protein is CASSAGTYEQYF. Using reference TRBV7-9 and TRBJ2-7 for the parts outside the CDR3, the full variable domain is DTGVSQNPRHKITKRGQNVTFRCDPISEHNRLYWYRQTLGQGPEFLTYFQNEAQLEKSRLLSDRFSAERPKGSFSTLEIQRTEQGDSAMYLCASSAGTYEQYFGPGTRLTVT.

CDR3 loop: CASKRGTYNEQFF. The CDR3 DNA reads TGTGCCAGCAAGAGAGGCACGTACAATGAGCAGTTCTTC. V and J are TRBV6-5 and TRBJ2-1; D uncertain. Germline loops: CDR1 MNHEY, CDR2 SVGAGI. V shed 7 bases and J shed 4 bases, with 11 bases lying between them. CDR3 size: 13 residues.

This chain links TRBV2 with TRBJ1-1; D call uncertain. Trimming took off 2 bases at V and 0 bases at J, with 7 bases between the two ends. The germline V gene has CDR1 SNHLY and CDR2 FYNNEI. The CDR3 is 14 amino acids. CDR3 region: CASSERTLNTEAFF. The DNA for the CDR3 is TGTGCCAGCAGTGAAAGGACTCTGAACACTGAAGCTTTCTTT.